A single sample gave rise to the 21 T cell receptor beta chains below, sequenced in a study of blood T cell repertoires in COVID-19. Clones were sequenced by immunoSEQ multiplex PCR, and TCRdb holds only the in-frame ones, with some missing. The sample contains 110,000 to 150,000 clones, about 91% of which appear only once. The sequencing input was peripheral blood. These receptors were collected from a woman aged 60 to 75 with acute or convalescent COVID-19.

The J gene is TRBJ2-2, the V gene TRBV6-1, with 9 positions matching TRBD1. CDR1 MNHNS and CDR2 SASEGT come from the germline V gene. CDR3 length equals 16 residues. V gave up 4 bases and J gave up 9 bases; unmatched junction bases: 12. Here the CDR3 reads CASSVDTGGAGRELFF. The DNA for the CDR3 is TGTGCCAGCAGTGTCGATACAGGGGGCGCCGGCAGGGAGCTGTTTTTT.

The CDR3 coding sequence is TGTGCCTGGAGGTGGGGCGGTGGCTACACCTTC. Encoded protein: CAWRWGGGYTF. The chain is built from TRBV30 and TRBJ1-2; D may be TRBD1 (5 bases). V gave up 3 bases and J gave up 7 bases, with 9 bases separating them. Germline lookup yields CDR1 GTSNPN and CDR2 SVGIG (reference sequence). This CDR3 region has 11 residues. The variable domain in full, completed from reference TRBV30 and TRBJ1-2, reads SQTIHQWPATLVQPVGSPLSLECTVEGTSNPNLYWYRQAAGRGLQLLFYSVGIGQISSEVPQNLSASRPQDRQFILSSKKLLLSDSGFYLCAWRWGGGYTFGSGTRLTVV.

This clone was detected once. The V gene is TRBV25-1, the J gene TRBJ1-2, with 8 bases that match TRBD1. Germline lookup yields CDR1 MGHDK and CDR2 SYGVNS. The V and J ends lost 8 bases and 4 bases, in that order; junction bases with no gene match: 6. The CDR3 covers 13 residues. The CDR3 DNA reads as TGTGCCAGCGCTCCCGGGACAGGCTATGGCTACACCTTC. This gives the protein CASAPGTGYGYTF.

The CDR3 here is CASSQEGRAVVDEQFF. The CDR3, as DNA: TGCGCCAGCAGCCAAGAAGGGCGGGCGGTCGTAGATGAGCAGTTCTTC. The V gene is TRBV4-3, the J gene TRBJ2-1, with a tentative D call TRBD2 (5 bases). V was cut by 0 bases and J by 8 bases, with 17 bases left in between. CDR1 LGHNA and CDR2 YSLEER come from the germline V gene. CDR3 length equals 16 residues.

The V gene is TRBV7-2, the J gene TRBJ1-2, with TRBD1 as a possible D gene (5 bases). This CDR3 contains 14 residues. Trimming pared 0 bases from V and 7 bases from J, leaving 12 bases between. Per the germline V gene, CDR1 is SGHTA and CDR2 is FQGNSA. CDR3 DNA sequence: TGTGCCAGCAGCTTAGCGTCTGGGGCCGGTGGCTACACCTTC. Protein: CASSLASGAGGYTF.

The CDR3 is CASSPPPGISYEQYF. The DNA of the CDR3 is TGTGCCAGCAGTCCCCCGCCGGGGATCTCCTACGAGCAGTACTTC. V and J are TRBV6-5 and TRBJ2-7, with D perhaps TRBD2 (5 bases). Germline CDR1 reads MNHEY; CDR2 reads SVGAGI. The CDR3 is made up of 15 amino acids. V lost 5 bases and J 0 bases, leaving 14 bases between the germline ends.

The V call is TRBV4-3, the J call TRBJ2-3; 12 bases fit TRBD2. J was trimmed by 4 bases and V by 9 bases; bases with no gene match: 5. Germline CDR1 and CDR2: LGHNA and YSLEER. This CDR3 has 14 residues. The CDR3 loop is CASSRLAGADTQYF. The DNA for the CDR3 is TGCGCCAGTTCGAGACTAGCGGGGGCAGATACGCAGTATTTT.

This rearrangement joins TRBV5-4 to TRBJ1-1, with TRBD1 matching 7 bases. Germline CDR1 SGHNT, CDR2 YYREEE (reference sequence). The CDR3 runs to 14 residues. Unmatched junction bases numbered 7, after V lost 4 bases and J lost 4 bases. Here the CDR3 reads CASSGINRGTEAFF. In DNA, the CDR3 is TGTGCCAGCAGCGGGATCAACAGGGGCACTGAAGCTTTCTTT.

The V and J genes are TRBV10-3 and TRBJ2-3, with 7 bases fitting TRBD2. This CDR3 has 13 amino acids. Germline CDR1 is ENHRY and CDR2 is SYGVKD. V lost 8 bases, J lost 4 bases, and 6 bases stayed unmatched. CDR3 protein: CAIWSGTADTQYF. CDR3 in DNA: TGTGCCATCTGGAGCGGGACGGCAGATACGCAGTATTTT.

CDR3 amino acids: CASSLGLTGAKNIQYF. CDR3 sequence (DNA): TGCGCCAGCAGCTTGGGTCTTACAGGGGCCAAAAACATTCAGTACTTC. The chain combines TRBV5-1 with TRBJ2-4; tentatively, D is TRBD1 (6 bases). CDR1 is SGHRS, CDR2 YFSETQ, per germline. The V gene lost 0 bases and the J gene lost 1 base, with 11 bases spanning the gap. The CDR3 is 16 amino acids.

Points on this clone: The same CDR3 also results from other DNA sequences found in this sample. The chain couples TRBV19 to TRBJ2-7; 7 bases map to TRBD1. The trim removed 1 base at V and 0 bases at J, leaving 3 bases unmatched. The CDR3 contains 15 residues. Looked up from germline, CDR1 is LNHDA and CDR2 is SQIVND (reference sequence). The CDR3 loop is CASSIGQGNSYEQYF. CDR3 nucleotides: TGTGCCAGTAGTATAGGACAGGGCAACTCCTACGAGCAGTACTTC. Full variable domain (outside the CDR3, taken from reference TRBV19 and TRBJ2-7): DGGITQSPKYLFRKEGQNVTLSCEQNLNHDAMYWYRQDPGQGLRLIYYSQIVNDFQKGDIAEGYSVSREKKESFPLTVTSAQKNPTAFYLCASSIGQGNSYEQYFGPGTRLTVT.

CDR3 residues: CASSQGSRGIINQPQHF. In DNA form, the CDR3 reads TGTGCCAGCAGCCAAGGCTCAAGGGGAATTATCAATCAGCCCCAGCATTTT. The rearrangement uses TRBV3-1 (or the pseudogene TRBV3-2) and TRBJ1-5; the D gene is possibly TRBD1 (5 bases). The CDR3 covers 17 residues. Trimming stripped 1 base from V and 3 bases from J, with 16 bases between. Per the germline V gene, CDR1 is LGHDT and CDR2 is YNNKEL (reference sequence).

In DNA, the CDR3 is TGCGCCAGCAGCCCGAACGCGGGTAATGACTATGGCTACACCTTC. Encoded protein: CASSPNAGNDYGYTF. The rearrangement uses TRBV4-1 and TRBJ1-2, with D hard to call. V dropped 4 bases and J dropped 3 bases, with 15 bases sitting between them. The CDR3 is made up of 15 amino acids. Germline CDR1 is MGHRA and CDR2 is YSYEKL.

The chain employs TRBV3-1 (or the pseudogene TRBV3-2) and TRBJ1-5; 7 bases map to TRBD1. The length of the CDR3 is 18 residues. The ends lost 5 bases at V and 0 bases at J; junction bases unmatched: 13. CDR1 LGHDT and CDR2 YNNKEL come from the germline V gene (reference sequence). CDR3 sequence reads: CASSCPGQWICSNQPQHF. CDR3 sequence (DNA): TGTGCCAGCAGCTGCCCGGGACAGTGGATTTGTAGCAATCAGCCCCAGCATTTT.

The rearrangement uses TRBV12-3 or TRBV12-4 and TRBJ2-5, with D possibly TRBD2 on 7 matching bases. Trimming cost V 4 bases and J 5 bases, with 11 bases left between them. This CDR3 has 13 residues. CDR3 sequence: CASSSGGRETQYF. CDR3 coding DNA: TGTGCCAGCAGTTCGGGGGGCCGGGAGACCCAGTACTTC.

The chain combines TRBV7-2 with TRBJ1-1; perhaps TRBD1 as D (5 bases). The CDR3 consists of 14 residues. Germline V gene data show CDR1 as SGHTA and CDR2 as FQGNSA. V was pared by 2 bases and J by 5 bases, with 12 bases between. The CDR3 DNA reads TGTGCCAGCAGCTTAAGGGGAAGTCAAACTGAAGCTTTCTTT. Encoded protein: CASSLRGSQTEAFF.

V is TRBV4-3 and J is TRBJ1-3; D perhaps matches TRBD1 (6 bases). CDR3 length: 15 amino acids. From germline, CDR1 is LGHNA and CDR2 YSLEER. V lost 6 bases, J lost 0 bases, and 12 bases lay in between. The CDR3 sequence: CASRWGQGSGNTIYF. CDR3 DNA: TGCGCCAGCAGGTGGGGGCAGGGCTCTGGAAACACCATATATTTT.

The chain is built from TRBV5-5 and TRBJ1-5; D gene ambiguous. The length of the CDR3 is 14 residues. V was cut by 0 bases and J by 4 bases, with 8 bases left in between. Germline V gene data show CDR1 as SGHKS and CDR2 as YYEKEE (reference sequence). CDR3 protein: CASSLGLINQPQHF. The CDR3 DNA reads TGTGCCAGCAGCTTGGGACTTATAAATCAGCCCCAGCATTTT.

The rearrangement uses TRBV9 and TRBJ1-6, with 9 bases that match TRBD1. The V gene's germline CDR1 is SGDLS and CDR2 YYNGEE. The V segment lost 3 bases and the J segment 7 bases; nucleotides outside the gene matches: 5. This CDR3 region has 15 residues. CDR3 loop: CASSATGTGNSPLHF. CDR3 bases: TGTGCCAGCAGCGCCACCGGGACAGGGAATTCACCCCTCCACTTT.

In its sample, this clone was seen once. The J gene is TRBJ2-2, the V gene TRBV7-3; 7 bases are a match to TRBD2. Germline loops: CDR1 SGHTA, CDR2 FQGTGA. Trimming cost V 4 bases and J 6 bases; bases outside gene matches: 8. The CDR3 has 15 residues. The CDR3 DNA reads TGTGCCAGCAGCTCTCTAGCGGCGGGGTCCGGGGAGCTGTTTTTT. Protein sequence: CASSSLAAGSGELFF.

This chain connects TRBV9 to TRBJ2-7, with D maybe TRBD1 (5 bases). Germline CDR1 SGDLS, CDR2 YYNGEE. The CDR3 is made up of 14 amino acids. Between the trimmed V and J ends, which lost 3 bases and 2 bases, there was a span of 12 bases. The CDR3 DNA follows: TGTGCCAGCAGCGCGAAGGGGCATGCCTACGAGCAGTACTTC. The encoded protein is CASSAKGHAYEQYF.